These 22 T cell receptor beta chains share one sample of origin, sequenced in a study of siplizumab effects on memory and regulatory T cells. Mixed lymphocyte reaction cells underwent more than five days of coculture at 37°C. Some clones are missing from TCRdb's copy, which holds only in-frame ones; the method was immunoSEQ multiplex PCR. The sample holds some 580 clones, 72% seen once. Their antigens remain unidentified. Input material: CFSE-low (dividing) CD8+ T cells sorted from an allogeneic mixed lymphocyte reaction. The receptor set was obtained from a human donor in good health; the cells came from an allogeneic mixed lymphocyte reaction. Some clones in this sample may be carry-over from other donors' samples.

The chain uses TRBV7-8 and TRBJ1-5; D remains ambiguous. Germline values: CDR1 SGHVS, CDR2 FQNEAQ. Trimming left V 4 bases short and J 7 bases short, with 17 bases between. This CDR3 has 15 amino acids. CDR3 residues: CASSSWPRHDQPQHF. The CDR3 nucleotides read TGTGCCAGCAGCTCCTGGCCCCGCCATGACCAGCCCCAGCATTTT.

This chain links TRBV7-9 with TRBJ2-7; D may be TRBD1 (5 bases). V shed 5 bases and J shed 3 bases, with 11 bases lying between them. There are 13 residues in the CDR3. CDR1 is SEHNR, CDR2 FQNEAQ, per germline (reference sequence). The CDR3 sequence is CASSDDSLYEQYF. DNA of the CDR3: TGTGCCAGCAGCGACGACAGTCTCTACGAGCAGTACTTC.

The chain uses TRBV7-9 and TRBJ1-2; no reliable D call. The CDR3 spans 14 residues. The germline V and J ends were trimmed by 4 bases and 0 bases, with 9 bases remaining between them. Germline V gene data show CDR1 as SEHNR and CDR2 as FQNEAQ (reference sequence). The CDR3, as DNA: TGTGCCAGCAGCTCCGCGGGAGCTAACTATGGCTACACCTTC. It yields the protein CASSSAGANYGYTF.

J is TRBJ2-7 and V is TRBV27; perhaps D is TRBD1 or TRBD2 (5 bases each). Looked up from germline, CDR1 is MNHEY and CDR2 is SMNVEV (reference sequence). CDR3 length: 12 amino acids. Trimming left V 2 bases short and J 3 bases short, with 5 bases between. CDR3 region: CASSLGGYEQYF. The CDR3 nucleotides are TGTGCCAGCAGTTTAGGGGGCTACGAGCAGTACTTC.

V and J are TRBV5-1 and TRBJ2-7, with D uncertain. The germline V and J ends were trimmed by 4 bases and 1 base, with 15 bases remaining between them. Germline assignment: CDR1 SGHRS and CDR2 YFSETQ. This CDR3 comprises 15 residues. The CDR3 coding sequence is TGCGCCAGCAGCCAAGCCTCGACATATTCCTACGAGCAGTACTTC. Translated: CASSQASTYSYEQYF.

J is TRBJ1-1 and V is TRBV5-1; D not resolved. The germline gives CDR1 SGHRS, CDR2 YFSETQ. V dropped 0 bases and J dropped 7 bases, with 10 bases sitting between them. This CDR3 has 13 amino acids. This CDR3 is CASSLGTEGEAFF. In DNA, the CDR3 is TGCGCCAGCAGCTTGGGTACAGAAGGTGAAGCTTTCTTT.

V gene TRBV4-2 combines with J gene TRBJ2-7; perhaps TRBD2 as D (6 bases). Trimming removed 1 base at V and 4 bases at J, with 14 bases between. The CDR3 has 15 amino acids. Germline CDR1 is LGHNA and CDR2 is YNFKEQ. The CDR3 here is CASSQAAGTVYEQYF. For the CDR3, the DNA is TGTGCCAGCAGCCAAGCCGCGGGAACTGTTTACGAGCAGTACTTC.

Here the CDR3 reads CASSQKGLDGEQYF. CDR3 nucleotides: TGTGCCAGCAGCCAGAAGGGGTTGGACGGCGAGCAGTACTTC. The chain recombines TRBV5-5 with TRBJ2-7; weak D call: TRBD1 (5 bases). The germline V gene encodes CDR1 SGHKS and CDR2 YYEKEE (reference sequence). V lost 4 bases and J lost 6, with 17 bases in between. This CDR3 comprises 14 residues.

V usage is TRBV4-1 and J usage is TRBJ2-5; D ambiguous. The V gene lost 1 base and the J gene lost 5 bases, with 14 bases spanning the gap. The CDR3 loop spans 15 amino acids. Germline V gene sequence: CDR1 MGHRA, CDR2 YSYEKL. DNA of the CDR3: TGCGCCAGCAGCCAAGGGTACAATTCACGGGAGACCCAGTACTTC. Its translation: CASSQGYNSRETQYF.

This clone appeared a single time. The chain employs TRBV5-5 and TRBJ2-1, with D maybe TRBD2 (6 bases). V was pared by 0 bases and J by 3 bases, with 16 bases between. The CDR3 runs to 17 residues. CDR1 is SGHKS, CDR2 YYEKEE, per germline (reference sequence). This CDR3 is CASSLAGGIGDYNEQFF. CDR3 DNA sequence: TGTGCCAGCAGCTTGGCAGGCGGGATAGGTGACTACAATGAGCAGTTCTTC.

The rearrangement joins TRBV19 to TRBJ2-1; 8 bases are a match to TRBD2. The CDR3 runs to 16 residues. Germline lookup yields CDR1 LNHDA and CDR2 SQIVND (reference sequence). Germline trimming cut 5 bases from V and 0 bases from J; bases unmatched to any gene: 6. The DNA for the CDR3 is TGTGCCAGTAGTTTCATAGCGGGAAACTCCTACAATGAGCAGTTCTTC. Amino acids: CASSFIAGNSYNEQFF.

The V and J genes are TRBV19 and TRBJ2-1; tentatively, D is TRBD1 or TRBD2 (5 bases each). The CDR3 has 13 residues. Germline V gene data show CDR1 as LNHDA and CDR2 as SQIVND (reference sequence). The V and J ends lost 8 bases and 6 bases respectively, with 14 bases between them. The CDR3 DNA reads as TGTGCCAGTTCTCACGGGGCGGGCAATGAGCAGTTCTTC. Protein sequence: CASSHGAGNEQFF.

V is TRBV9 and J is TRBJ2-3; no definite D call. CDR3 length equals 15 residues. Germline V gives CDR1 SGDLS, CDR2 YYNGEE. Trimming took off 7 bases at V and 1 base at J, with 16 bases between the two ends. The DNA of the CDR3 is TGTGCCAGCGGAGATAGGCGTGGGGGCACAGATACGCAGTATTTT. This encodes CASGDRRGGTDTQYF. The full variable domain, completed using reference TRBV9 and TRBJ2-3, is DSGVTQTPKHLITATGQRVTLRCSPRSGDLSVYWYQQSLDQGLQFLIQYYNGEERAKGNILERFSAQQFPDLHSELNLSSLELGDSALYFCASGDRRGGTDTQYFGPGTRLTVL.

V gene TRBV7-3 combines with J gene TRBJ1-1; no clear D. Germline CDR1 reads SGHTA; CDR2 reads FQGTGA. This CDR3 is built from 13 residues. Trimming took 2 bases from V and 6 from J, leaving 10 bases between them. DNA of the CDR3: TGTGCCAGCAGCTTAGGCTCCCTAGCTGAAGCTTTCTTT. It encodes CASSLGSLAEAFF.

This rearrangement joins TRBV28 to TRBJ2-4; D is perhaps TRBD1 (6 bases). The V end lost 7 bases, the J end lost 2 bases, and 15 bases lay between the germline ends. Germline lookup yields CDR1 MDHEN and CDR2 SYDVKM. The CDR3 totals 15 residues. This chain's CDR3 is CASTQLQGPKNIQYF. The CDR3 DNA reads TGTGCCAGCACCCAACTCCAGGGGCCCAAAAACATTCAGTACTTC.

This rearrangement joins TRBV5-4 to TRBJ1-2; 9 bases agree with TRBD1. This CDR3 has 14 residues. The V and J ends lost 0 bases and 6 bases, in that order; junction bases with no gene match: 3. CDR1 and CDR2 from the germline V gene are SGHNT and YYREEE (reference sequence). The CDR3 DNA follows: TGTGCCAGCAGCTTGGAAGGGACAGGGAATGGCTACACCTTC. Its translation: CASSLEGTGNGYTF. The full variable domain, in which reference TRBV5-4 and TRBJ1-2 provide the parts outside the CDR3, is ETGVTQSPTHLIKTRGQQVTLRCSSQSGHNTVSWYQQALGQGPQFIFQYYREEENGRGNFPPRFSGLQFPNYSSELNVNALELDDSALYLCASSLEGTGNGYTFGSGTRLTVV.

The genes are TRBV29-1 and TRBJ2-2; tentative D call: TRBD1 (6 bases). Germline CDR1 SQVTM, CDR2 ANQGSEA. The germline V and J ends were trimmed by 6 bases and 5 bases, with 16 bases remaining between them. The CDR3 is 14 residues long. The CDR3 is CSVAPGARTGELFF. The CDR3 DNA follows: TGCAGCGTCGCCCCAGGGGCGCGTACCGGGGAGCTGTTTTTT.

The chain is built from TRBV28 and TRBJ2-6, with D unresolved. V lost 5 bases, J lost 5 bases, and 22 bases lay in between. This CDR3 contains 18 residues. CDR1 and CDR2 (germline): MDHEN, SYDVKM. The CDR3 coding sequence is TGTGCCAGCAGTGATTGCTGCTTGACACAAAGTCGGGCCAACGTCCTGACTTTC. Translation gives CASSDCCLTQSRANVLTF.

The V call is TRBV28, the J call TRBJ2-2; D uncertain. Germline CDR1 reads MDHEN; CDR2 reads SYDVKM. With 6 bases removed from V and 3 bases from J, the gap between germline ends came to 2 bases. The CDR3 sequence is 11 residues long. In DNA, the CDR3 is TGTGCCAGCAGCTACACCGGGGAGCTGTTTTTT. Protein: CASSYTGELFF.

The rearrangement uses TRBV5-1 and TRBJ2-5, with 13 bases aligning to TRBD2. The CDR3 has 19 residues. The junction had 14 bases not matched to a gene; V was cut back by 4 bases and J by 2 bases. Germline values: CDR1 SGHRS, CDR2 YFSETQ. The CDR3, as DNA: TGCGCCAGCAGCATCGGACAACTAGCGGGAGGGAGAAAGCAAGAGACCCAGTACTTC. Its protein is CASSIGQLAGGRKQETQYF. The entire variable domain, with the rest obtained from reference TRBV5-1 and TRBJ2-5, is as follows: KAGVTQTPRYLIKTRGQQVTLSCSPISGHRSVSWYQQTPGQGLQFLFEYFSETQRNKGNFPGRFSGRQFSNSRSEMNVSTLELGDSALYLCASSIGQLAGGRKQETQYFGPGTRLLVL.

V is TRBV7-3 and J is TRBJ2-1, with D unresolved. CDR3 length: 13 amino acids. Germline CDR1 reads SGHTA; CDR2 reads FQGTGA. Trimming left V 0 bases short and J 6 bases short, with 6 bases between. CDR3 bases: TGTGCCAGCAGCTTAACCCCGCCCAATGAGCAGTTCTTC. It translates to CASSLTPPNEQFF. Full variable domain (missing parts from reference TRBV7-3 and TRBJ2-1): GAGVSQTPSNKVTEKGKYVELRCDPISGHTALYWYRQSLGQGPEFLIYFQGTGAADDSGLPNDRFFAVRPEGSVSTLKIQRTERGDSAVYLCASSLTPPNEQFFGPGTRLTVL.

The chain has TRBV27 and TRBJ1-2, with a possible D match to TRBD1 (6 bases). In germline, CDR1 is MNHEY, CDR2 SMNVEV (reference sequence). The CDR3 runs to 12 residues. V lost 4 bases to trimming and J lost 5 bases, with 8 bases between them. For the CDR3, the DNA is TGTGCCAGCAGTTCTACAGGGTATGGCTACACCTTC. As protein: CASSSTGYGYTF.